This T cell receptor beta chain was documented in a study of cytomegalovirus exposure and HLA in healthy donors. CDR3 size: 14 residues. Looked up from germline, CDR1 is MNHNY and CDR2 is SVGAGI (reference sequence). J gave up 2 bases and V 5 bases, and 5 bases lay outside the gene matches. PCR primers comprised 60 Vbeta and 13 Jbeta primers. Produced via immunoSEQ multiplex PCR; TCRdb's table is partial and in-frame only. The top ten hold about 2% of the sample, which has about 110,000 clones, approximately 79% seen once. Comment on this clone: This sample also contains other DNA sequences that code for the same CDR3.

This TCR was sampled from a young man in good health and CMV-seronegative. This chain connects TRBV6-6 to TRBJ2-7, with 8 bases matching TRBD1. Sequencing used PBMCs. CDR3 region: CASSPTTGAYEQYF. The DNA of the CDR3 is TGTGCCAGCAGTCCGACGACAGGGGCCTACGAGCAGTACTTC.